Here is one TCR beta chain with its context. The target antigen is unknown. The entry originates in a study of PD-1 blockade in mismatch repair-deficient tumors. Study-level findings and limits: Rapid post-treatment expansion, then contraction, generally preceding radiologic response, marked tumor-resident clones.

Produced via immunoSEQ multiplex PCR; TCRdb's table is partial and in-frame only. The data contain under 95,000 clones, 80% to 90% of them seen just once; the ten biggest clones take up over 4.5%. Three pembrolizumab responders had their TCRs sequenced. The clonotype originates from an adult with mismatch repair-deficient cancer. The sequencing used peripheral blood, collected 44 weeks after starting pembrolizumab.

The CDR3 is CASTPNQGWDTQYF. CDR3 bases: TGTGCCAGCACACCAAACCAGGGATGGGATACGCAGTATTTT. The chain is built from TRBV6-5 and TRBJ2-3, with D tentatively TRBD1 (5 bases). Germline V gene data show CDR1 as MNHEY and CDR2 as SVGAGI. The length of the CDR3 is 14 residues. Trimming removed 7 bases at V and 6 bases at J, with 17 bases between.